The entry below describes one T cell receptor beta chain. As yet, its antigen is unknown. CDR3 length equals 12 residues. CDR1 is ENHRY and CDR2 is SYGVKD in the germline V gene. Deletions cut 7 bases from V and 5 bases from J, with 11 bases between. The sample comes from a study of shared clonotypes between healthy human individuals. Regarding the study as a whole: Larger estimated richness was generally seen in naive subsets than in memory subsets. Shared clonotypes: 4.5% to 5% naive CD4, under 4% naive CD8, about 2.5% memory CD4, about 0.4% memory CD8.

Assay: immunoSEQ multiplex PCR; the TCRdb copy retains only in-frame clones and omits some. The profile shows 2 million or so clones, approximately 95% of them singletons. This clonotype originated in a young man in good health. The sample consisted of naive CD4+ T cells sorted from blood. Subset given: CD45RA+ positively selected. The V and J genes are TRBV10-3 and TRBJ1-2; D gene uncertain. CDR3 nucleotides: TGTGCCATCACCTCGGGAGGATATGGCTACACCTTC. Translated, it gives CAITSGGYGYTF.